Following are 24 T cell receptor beta chains from one sample sequenced in a study of blood T cell repertoires in COVID-19. The assay was immunoSEQ multiplex PCR, and TCRdb's table has in-frame clones only and misses some. The sample has 100,000 to 150,000 clones; approximately 80% are singletons. The sample was peripheral blood. The receptors shown here come from a woman aged 55-70 years with acute or convalescent COVID-19.

The chain carries TRBV18 and TRBJ1-1, with a tentative D call TRBD1 (6 bases). Trimming stripped 5 bases from V and 6 bases from J, with 13 bases between. The CDR3 has 13 amino acids. Germline V gene lookup returns CDR1 KGHSH and CDR2 LQKENI. The CDR3 DNA reads TGTGCCAGCTCATTAACAGGGATGGCTGAAGCTTTCTTT. Translating gives CASSLTGMAEAFF.

This chain joins TRBV5-8 and TRBJ2-5; 8 bases align to TRBD2. Looked up from germline, CDR1 is SGHTS and CDR2 is YDEGEE. CDR3 length: 18 residues. Trimming took 9 bases from V and 3 from J; bases not matched to a gene: 22. Here the CDR3 reads CANAGGGGSRGFEETQYF. CDR3 DNA sequence: TGTGCCAACGCCGGGGGGGGTGGTAGCAGGGGTTTTGAAGAGACCCAGTACTTC.

The rearrangement links TRBV4-2 to TRBJ2-7, with D possibly TRBD1 on 5 matching bases. Germline V gives CDR1 LGHNA, CDR2 YNFKEQ. The CDR3 is made up of 18 amino acids. Deletions cut 0 bases from V and 4 bases from J, with 22 bases between. CDR3 bases: TGTGCCAGCAGCCAAGATAGTCCAGGGCCGTTCTTTTTTTACGAGCAGTACGTC. Protein: CASSQDSPGPFFFYEQYV.

The chain is built from TRBV2 and TRBJ2-2, with 8 bases aligning to TRBD1. The CDR3 has 14 amino acids. Germline V gives CDR1 SNHLY, CDR2 FYNNEI. V shed 5 bases, J shed 4 bases, and the junction held 3 bases outside the gene matches. The CDR3 protein is CASSRQGTTGELFF. The CDR3 coding sequence is TGTGCCAGCAGTCGACAGGGGACCACCGGGGAGCTGTTTTTT.

This chain links TRBV30 with TRBJ2-7; 9 bases align to TRBD2. The ends lost 3 bases at V and 6 bases at J; junction bases unmatched: 9. From germline, CDR1 is GTSNPN and CDR2 SVGIG (reference sequence). This CDR3 contains 14 residues. CDR3: CAWSPGGGGGEQYF. In DNA form, the CDR3 reads TGTGCCTGGAGCCCCGGTGGCGGGGGGGGCGAGCAGTACTTC. Filled out from reference TRBV30 and TRBJ2-7, the complete variable domain reads SQTIHQWPATLVQPVGSPLSLECTVEGTSNPNLYWYRQAAGRGLQLLFYSVGIGQISSEVPQNLSASRPQDRQFILSSKKLLLSDSGFYLCAWSPGGGGGEQYFGPGTRLTVT.

This clone has a handful of counts. The gene calls are TRBV28 and TRBJ1-5; tentative D call: TRBD1 (5 bases). The CDR3 totals 12 residues. Deletions cut 7 bases from V and 11 bases from J, with 15 bases between. Germline V gene data show CDR1 as MDHEN and CDR2 as SYDVKM. As DNA, the CDR3 is TGTGCCAGCAACTTAGTCCGACAGACCCAGCATTTT. Amino acid sequence: CASNLVRQTQHF. The full variable domain, completed using reference TRBV28 and TRBJ1-5, is DVKVTQSSRYLVKRTGEKVFLECVQDMDHENMFWYRQDPGLGLRLIYFSYDVKMKEKGDIPEGYSVSREKKERFSLILESASTNQTSMYLCASNLVRQTQHFGDGTRLSIL.

The chain couples TRBV7-3 to TRBJ2-3; D perhaps matches TRBD2 (5 bases). Germline values: CDR1 SGHTA, CDR2 FQGTGA. The V and J ends lost 0 bases and 7 bases respectively, with 11 bases between them. The CDR3 contains 14 residues. The DNA of the CDR3 is TGTGCCAGCAGCTTAACCGGGATTGGGAATACGCAGTATTTT. Its protein product is CASSLTGIGNTQYF.

This rearrangement joins TRBV29-1 to TRBJ2-1, with 9 bases identical to TRBD1. Trimming took 4 bases from V and 8 from J; bases not matched to a gene: 3. Germline CDR1 reads SQVTM; CDR2 reads ANQGSEA. The CDR3 spans 12 residues. The CDR3 bases are TGCAGCGTTGCCCGGACAGGGGATGAGCAGTTCTTC. Protein sequence: CSVARTGDEQFF.

The chain employs TRBV19 and TRBJ1-2; D might be TRBD1 (5 bases). The CDR3 is 11 amino acids. The V gene's germline CDR1 is LNHDA and CDR2 SQIVND (reference sequence). V lost 9 bases, J lost 6 bases, and 11 bases lay in between. The CDR3 spells CASWEGHGYTF. In DNA form, the CDR3 reads TGTGCCAGCTGGGAGGGGCATGGCTACACCTTC.

This clone was counted a single time. The chain has TRBV24-1 and TRBJ1-1, with D tentatively TRBD1 (6 bases). The CDR3 extends over 14 amino acids. Germline V lookup: CDR1 KGHDR, CDR2 SFDVKD. V shed 12 bases and J shed 0 bases, with 16 bases lying between them. The CDR3 DNA is TGTGCCGCTGGGGGCGACAGCATGAACACTGAAGCTTTCTTT. Translation: CAAGGDSMNTEAFF.

This clone showed up just once. The gene calls are TRBV15 and TRBJ2-5; D might be TRBD2 (6 bases). The CDR3 covers 14 residues. V was clipped by 1 base and J by 2 bases, with 8 bases between them. Germline CDR1 LNHNV, CDR2 YYDKDF (reference sequence). The DNA for the CDR3 is TGTGCCACCAGCAGAGTGGGGACTCAAGAGACCCAGTACTTC. This gives the protein CATSRVGTQETQYF.

V is TRBV5-1 and J is TRBJ2-3; D perhaps matches TRBD1 (5 bases). Trimming cost V 3 bases and J 0 bases, with 8 bases left between them. Germline V gives CDR1 SGHRS, CDR2 YFSETQ. The CDR3 covers 14 residues. The CDR3 is CASSSRASTDTQYF. In DNA form, the CDR3 reads TGCGCCAGCAGCTCCAGGGCCAGCACAGATACGCAGTATTTT.

This chain connects TRBV7-7 to TRBJ2-1; tentative D call: TRBD2 (6 bases). Germline V CDR1 and CDR2: SSHAT, FNYEAQ (reference sequence). The CDR3 contains 15 residues. V lost 1 base to trimming and J lost 9 bases, with 16 bases between them. The CDR3 region is CASSLDRAGGGEQFF. CDR3 DNA sequence: TGTGCCAGCAGCTTAGACCGTGCTGGGGGAGGTGAGCAGTTCTTC.

CDR3 loop: CASSQGTWSNQPQHF. For the CDR3, the DNA is TGCGCCAGCAGCCAAGGGACATGGAGCAATCAGCCCCAGCATTTT. The gene calls are TRBV4-1 and TRBJ1-5; D is possibly TRBD1 (5 bases). This CDR3 contains 15 residues. Trimming took off 1 base at V and 1 base at J, with 8 bases between the two ends. CDR1 and CDR2 from the germline V gene are MGHRA and YSYEKL.

V and J are TRBV7-3 and TRBJ2-2; TRBD2 is a possible D gene (5 bases). Trimming pared 3 bases from V and 7 bases from J, leaving 6 bases between. The CDR3 length is 12 residues. From germline, CDR1 is SGHTA and CDR2 FQGTGA. The CDR3 DNA reads as TGTGCCAGCAGCTTCACTAGCGGGGAGCTGTTTTTT. It codes for CASSFTSGELFF.

This chain joins TRBV11-2 and TRBJ2-3; D might be TRBD2 (6 bases). Germline CDR1 reads SGHAT; CDR2 reads FQNNGV. Trimming left V 2 bases short and J 1 base short, with 16 bases between. CDR3 length: 17 amino acids. CDR3: CASSLLGTAWGTDTQYF. The CDR3 DNA reads as TGTGCCAGCAGCTTACTAGGGACTGCATGGGGCACAGATACGCAGTATTTT.

The chain couples TRBV12-3 or TRBV12-4 to TRBJ1-1, with a possible D match to TRBD1 (5 bases). The CDR3 contains 13 residues. V dropped 6 bases and J dropped 11 bases, with 19 bases sitting between them. Here the CDR3 reads CASRRGTSLGAFF. The CDR3 DNA is TGTGCCAGCAGGCGTGGGACTTCCCTAGGGGCTTTCTTT.

The J gene is TRBJ1-1, the V gene TRBV6-2 or TRBV6-3, with D maybe TRBD1 (5 bases). Germline assignment: CDR1 MNHEY and CDR2 SVGEGT. The CDR3 is 14 residues long. Trimming shortened V by 4 bases and J by 0 bases, and 9 bases separated the two germline ends. The DNA of the CDR3 is TGTGCCAGCAGTTGGGGCCGTATGAACACTGAAGCTTTCTTT. This translates into CASSWGRMNTEAFF.

The J gene is TRBJ1-5, the V gene TRBV7-2; D is undetermined. In germline, CDR1 is SGHTA, CDR2 FQGNSA. V shed 5 bases and J shed 8 bases, with 19 bases lying between them. The CDR3 contains 15 residues. The CDR3 protein is CASSVGRMREKPQHF. The DNA of the CDR3 is TGTGCCAGCAGCGTAGGAAGGATGAGGGAGAAGCCCCAGCATTTT.

The V call is TRBV9, the J call TRBJ1-1; 12 nucleotides agree with TRBD1. After removal of 4 bases from V and 6 bases from J, the junction contained 13 bases not matched to a gene. The CDR3 extends over 17 amino acids. Germline values: CDR1 SGDLS, CDR2 YYNGEE. Here the CDR3 DNA reads TGTGCCAGCAGCCCCTTCCCCGGGACAGGGGGCATTCCTGAAGCTTTCTTT. Protein sequence: CASSPFPGTGGIPEAFF.

This clone was seen only once. The rearrangement joins TRBV24-1 to TRBJ2-3; D ambiguous. The CDR3 contains 14 residues. CDR1 is KGHDR and CDR2 is SFDVKD in the germline V gene. The V and J ends lost 1 base and 0 bases respectively, with 4 bases between them. CDR3 sequence: CATSDFSSTDTQYF. The CDR3 DNA reads as TGTGCCACCAGTGATTTTTCTAGCACAGATACGCAGTATTTT.

This clone came up once. V and J are TRBV6-5 and TRBJ1-5; TRBD1 matches 7 bases. After removal of 6 bases from V and 3 bases from J, the junction contained 8 bases not matched to a gene. The CDR3 sequence is 15 residues long. Germline V gene lookup returns CDR1 MNHEY and CDR2 SVGAGI. CDR3 in amino acids: CASRQRTGPNQPQHF. CDR3 bases: TGTGCCAGCAGGCAGCGGACAGGCCCCAATCAGCCCCAGCATTTT.

In DNA, the CDR3 is TGCGCCAGCAGCTCACAGGGGGATGGGAACTATGGCTACACCTTC. It encodes CASSSQGDGNYGYTF. The rearrangement joins TRBV5-1 to TRBJ1-2; TRBD1 matches at 8 bases. Germline trimming cut 3 bases from V and 2 bases from J; bases unmatched to any gene: 6. This CDR3 has 15 residues. Germline CDR1 is SGHRS and CDR2 is YFSETQ.

The chain employs TRBV6-5 and TRBJ1-2; tentatively, D is TRBD1 (5 bases). V was shortened by 8 bases and J by 2 bases, with 18 bases between the two germline ends. Germline CDR1 is MNHEY and CDR2 is SVGAGI. CDR3 size: 15 residues. The CDR3 sequence is CASRVGPDGNYGYTF. As DNA, the CDR3 is TGTGCCAGCCGGGTGGGGCCAGACGGGAACTATGGCTACACCTTC.